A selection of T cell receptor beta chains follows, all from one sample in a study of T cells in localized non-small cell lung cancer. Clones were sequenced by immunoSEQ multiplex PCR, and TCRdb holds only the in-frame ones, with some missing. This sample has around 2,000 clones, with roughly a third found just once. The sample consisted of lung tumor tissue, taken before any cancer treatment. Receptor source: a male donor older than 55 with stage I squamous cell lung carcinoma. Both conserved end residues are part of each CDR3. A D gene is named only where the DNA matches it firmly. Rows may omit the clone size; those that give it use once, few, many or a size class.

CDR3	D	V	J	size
CASRVDYNTEAFF	NA	TRBV19	TRBJ1-1	NA
CASSQEGWTFSGNTIYF	NA	TRBV14	TRBJ1-3	NA
CSAGPGSGNYGYTF	NA	TRBV29-1	TRBJ1-2	NA
CASSEAEQGSGNQPQHF	NA	TRBV6-1	TRBJ1-5	medium-sized
CASRRSGRGGYSEQFF	NA	TRBV10-2	TRBJ2-1	once
CASSPIQDGELFF	NA	TRBV18	TRBJ2-2	NA
CASSFTGTSGRTNTGELFF	TRBD2	TRBV7-7	TRBJ2-2	few
CASKTGSYEQYF	NA	TRBV6-8	TRBJ2-7	few
CASNNATGFYGYTF	NA	TRBV19	TRBJ1-2	NA
CASSVTRLSTDTQYF	NA	TRBV9	TRBJ2-3	medium-sized
CASSLIGGTDTQYF	NA	TRBV11-3	TRBJ2-3	few
CASSEWVRETQYF	NA	TRBV2	TRBJ2-5	few
CATSRVGQGFDEQFF	TRBD1	TRBV15	TRBJ2-1	few
CASSLLQGSTGELFF	NA	TRBV5-1	TRBJ2-2	NA
CASSRGDGELFF	NA	TRBV6-8	TRBJ2-2	few
CASSVQGGRGSNQPQHF	NA	TRBV11-3	TRBJ1-5	few
CASSLGTGNVGSEAFF	TRBD1	TRBV11-3	TRBJ1-1	NA
CASSLWTGRGNYTF	TRBD1	TRBV5-1	TRBJ1-2	NA
CASSPGTVNEKLFF	TRBD1	TRBV5-1	TRBJ1-4	few
CASRGDRAGANVLTF	TRBD1	TRBV28	TRBJ2-6	once
CASGGQTNQPQHF	NA	TRBV12-5	TRBJ1-5	NA
CAIAPRESYNEQFF	NA	TRBV28	TRBJ2-1	few
CASSIPEYGGYTF	NA	TRBV19	TRBJ1-2	NA
CASSWTGGYEQYF	TRBD1	TRBV9	TRBJ2-7	NA
CAWRGLRAGELFF	NA	TRBV30	TRBJ2-2	NA
CASSLDLSSYNEQFF	NA	TRBV7-4	TRBJ2-1	NA
CASSIDSRVKDGYTF	NA	TRBV19	TRBJ1-2	NA
CASSSPMVQGMNTEAFF	TRBD1	TRBV6-8	TRBJ1-1	few
CASKTPGQVNTEAFF	TRBD1	TRBV19	TRBJ1-1	large
CASSARDRAGETQYF	TRBD1	TRBV19	TRBJ2-5	NA
CASSLVGASGSIYNEQFF	TRBD2	TRBV11-3	TRBJ2-1	NA
CASRRLAGGTDTQYF	TRBD2	TRBV9	TRBJ2-3	NA
CASSLEGGSWRGYTF	NA	TRBV11-3	TRBJ1-2	few
CASIMERTQYF	NA	TRBV6-4	TRBJ2-5	few